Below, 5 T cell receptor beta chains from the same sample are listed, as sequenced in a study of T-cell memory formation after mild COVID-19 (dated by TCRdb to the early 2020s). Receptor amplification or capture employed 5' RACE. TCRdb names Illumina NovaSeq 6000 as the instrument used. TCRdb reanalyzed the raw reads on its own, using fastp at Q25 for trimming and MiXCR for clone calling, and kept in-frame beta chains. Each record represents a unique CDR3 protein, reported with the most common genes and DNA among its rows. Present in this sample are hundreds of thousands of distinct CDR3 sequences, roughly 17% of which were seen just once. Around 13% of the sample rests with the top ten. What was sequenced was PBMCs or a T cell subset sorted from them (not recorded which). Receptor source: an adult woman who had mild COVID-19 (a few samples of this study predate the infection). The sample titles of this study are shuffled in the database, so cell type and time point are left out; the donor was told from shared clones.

The CDR3 region is CASSIRLAGGDNEQFF. CDR3 sequence (DNA): TGTGCCAGCAGTATCCGACTAGCGGGGGGGGACAATGAGCAGTTCTTC. This sequence joins TRBV12-3 or TRBV12-4 and TRBJ2-1; the match to TRBD2 covers 14 bases. Trimming removed 5 bases from V and 5 bases from J; junction bases left unmatched: 5. This CDR3 contains 16 residues.

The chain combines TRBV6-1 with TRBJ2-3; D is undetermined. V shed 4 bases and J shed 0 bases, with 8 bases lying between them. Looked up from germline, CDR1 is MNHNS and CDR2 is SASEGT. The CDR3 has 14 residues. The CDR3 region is CASSGTRSTDTQYF. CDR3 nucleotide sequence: TGTGCCAGCAGTGGGACCCGGAGCACAGATACGCAGTATTTT.

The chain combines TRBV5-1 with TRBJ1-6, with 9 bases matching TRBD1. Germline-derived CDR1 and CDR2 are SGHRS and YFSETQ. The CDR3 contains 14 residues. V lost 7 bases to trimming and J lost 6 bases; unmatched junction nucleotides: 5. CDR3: CASGRDRANSPLHF. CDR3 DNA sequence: TGCGCCAGCGGCCGGGACAGGGCTAATTCACCCCTCCACTTT.

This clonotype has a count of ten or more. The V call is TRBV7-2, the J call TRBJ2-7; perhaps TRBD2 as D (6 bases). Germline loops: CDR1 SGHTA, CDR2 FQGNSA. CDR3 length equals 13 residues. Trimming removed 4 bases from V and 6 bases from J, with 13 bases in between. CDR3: CASSSRLGLEQYF. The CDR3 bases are TGTGCCAGCAGCTCCAGACTAGGCCTCGAGCAGTACTTC.

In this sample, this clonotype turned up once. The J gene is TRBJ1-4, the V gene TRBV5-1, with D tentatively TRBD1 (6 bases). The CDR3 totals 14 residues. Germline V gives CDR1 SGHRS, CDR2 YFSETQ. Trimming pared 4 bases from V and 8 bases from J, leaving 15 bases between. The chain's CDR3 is CASSGGGRGEKLFF. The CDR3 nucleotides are TGCGCCAGCAGCGGCGGGGGGCGAGGGGAAAAACTGTTTTTT.